This T cell receptor beta chain was sequenced in a study of CD8 T cells in ankylosing spondylitis (dated by TCRdb to 2015 to 2018). For the wider study: The study set out to find disease-linked TCR variants by profiling T cell receptor beta repertoires in ankylosing spondylitis patients and healthy donors. The full study cohort comprised around 25 ankylosing spondylitis patients and about 110 healthy donors. Peripheral blood samples were taken, and synovial fluid was additionally collected from ankylosing spondylitis patients.

Synovial fluid samples were matched to blood samples from the same ankylosing spondylitis patients. The full study reports these points: A TCR beta motif of fewer than 10 highly homologous amino acid variants appeared characteristic of blood from ankylosing spondylitis patients. Some motif variants had previously been reported in the synovial fluid and blood of reactive arthritis patients, which suggests shared mechanisms of disease initiation. In peripheral blood, the disease-linked clones were found at relatively low frequencies and had a CD8+ phenotype. According to the report, matched synovial fluid samples from ankylosing spondylitis patients were significantly enriched for the disease-linked clones.

In the case of this clonotype: The target of this receptor is not known. The sample holds no much larger clone one base away, and base qualities are not on file.

The CDR3 goes from the cysteine to the phenylalanine over 15 residues. Only the CDR3 region is kept as DNA, spanning 45 bases read in frame from base 1. Between the V and J ends, shortened by 3 bases and 0 bases respectively, the junction contains 8 bases. Sequenced on an Illumina HiSeq 2500. Quantitative 5'-RACE with molecular barcodes was used to prepare TCR beta libraries. The authors processed their data as follows. A new computational method based on a probabilistic model of VDJ rearrangement was used to identify disease-linked TCR variants. Using fastp at Q25 and MiXCR, TCRdb reprocessed the public reads and kept productive beta chains. Under each unique CDR3 protein, matching rows form one entry showing the most common genes and DNA. The V and J calls reflect TCRdb's pipeline rather than the authors' work. The sample includes about 160,000 distinct CDR3 sequences, with 40% to 50% observed a single time. The ten largest clonotypes hold 12% to 15% of the sample.

What was sequenced was synovial fluid, either unsorted or a sorted T cell fraction (not recorded which). The rearranged segments are TRBV12-3 or TRBV12-4 and TRBJ2-2; TRBD1 might be the D gene, on 5 matching bases. This clonotype was sampled from a male donor with ankylosing spondylitis. CDR3 reads: CASSFSGPNTGELFF. The sequenced DNA is TGTGCCAGCAGTTTTTCAGGGCCGAACACCGGGGAGCTGTTTTTT.